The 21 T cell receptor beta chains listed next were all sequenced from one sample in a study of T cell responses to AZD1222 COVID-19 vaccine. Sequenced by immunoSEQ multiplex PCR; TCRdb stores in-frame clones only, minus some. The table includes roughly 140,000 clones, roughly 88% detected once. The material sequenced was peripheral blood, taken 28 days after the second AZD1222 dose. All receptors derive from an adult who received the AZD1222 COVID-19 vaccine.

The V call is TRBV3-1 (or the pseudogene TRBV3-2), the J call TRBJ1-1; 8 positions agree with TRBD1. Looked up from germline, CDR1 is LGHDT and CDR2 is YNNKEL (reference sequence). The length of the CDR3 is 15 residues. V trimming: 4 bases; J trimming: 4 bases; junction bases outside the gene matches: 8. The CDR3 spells CASSPAGGLGTEAFF. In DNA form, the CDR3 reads TGTGCCAGCAGCCCCGCAGGGGGCTTGGGCACTGAAGCTTTCTTT.

CDR3 DNA: TGTGCCAGCAGCCCCAATGGTGGGGTGAGGCAGCCCCAGCATTTT. This translates into CASSPNGGVRQPQHF. The chain joins TRBV3-1 (or the pseudogene TRBV3-2) to TRBJ1-5, with D hard to call. Germline values: CDR1 LGHDT, CDR2 YNNKEL (reference sequence). Trimming cost V 4 bases and J 7 bases, with 17 bases left between them. The CDR3 loop spans 15 amino acids.

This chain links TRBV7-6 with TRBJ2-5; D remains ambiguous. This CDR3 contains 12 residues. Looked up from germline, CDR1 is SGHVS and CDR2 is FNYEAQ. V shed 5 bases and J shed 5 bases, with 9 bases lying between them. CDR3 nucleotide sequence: TGTGCCAGCAGCCTACCTTATGAGACCCAGTACTTC. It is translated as CASSLPYETQYF.

The CDR3 bases are TGCGCCAGCAGCCAAGCCTCTGGGGCAGGGACAGGCTACACCTTC. Encoded protein: CASSQASGAGTGYTF. The chain uses TRBV4-1 and TRBJ1-2; perhaps TRBD1 as D (6 bases). Germline V gene sequence: CDR1 MGHRA, CDR2 YSYEKL. Deletions cut 1 base from V and 8 bases from J, with 17 bases between. The CDR3 sequence is 15 residues long.

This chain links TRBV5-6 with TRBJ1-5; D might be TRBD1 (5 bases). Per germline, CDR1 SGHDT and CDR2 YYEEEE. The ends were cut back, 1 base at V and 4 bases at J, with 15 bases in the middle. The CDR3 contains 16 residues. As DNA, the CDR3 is TGTGCCAGCAGCTTGAAGCAGGGCACCTCTAATCAGCCCCAGCATTTT. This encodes CASSLKQGTSNQPQHF.

CDR3 loop: CASSTRQGGETQYF. In nucleotides, the CDR3 is TGTGCCAGCAGCACTCGACAGGGTGGAGAGACCCAGTACTTC. This chain links TRBV7-8 with TRBJ2-5, with TRBD1 identical over 7 bases. Germline V lookup: CDR1 SGHVS, CDR2 FQNEAQ. After removal of 5 bases from V and 4 bases from J, the junction contained 7 bases not matched to a gene. This CDR3 is built from 14 residues.

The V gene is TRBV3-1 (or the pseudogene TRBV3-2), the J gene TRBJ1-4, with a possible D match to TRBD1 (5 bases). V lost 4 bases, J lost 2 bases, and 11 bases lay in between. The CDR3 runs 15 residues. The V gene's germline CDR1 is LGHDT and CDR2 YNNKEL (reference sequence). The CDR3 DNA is TGTGCCAGCAGCCCCTTGGGGGAGACTAATGAAAAACTGTTTTTT. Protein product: CASSPLGETNEKLFF.

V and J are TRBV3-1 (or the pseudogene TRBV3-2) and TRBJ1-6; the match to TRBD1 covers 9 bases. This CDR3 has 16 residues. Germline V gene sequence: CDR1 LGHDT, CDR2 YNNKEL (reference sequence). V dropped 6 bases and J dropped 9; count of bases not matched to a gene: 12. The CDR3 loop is CASRTGQGRRGSPLHF. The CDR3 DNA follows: TGTGCCAGCAGGACTGGACAGGGGAGGCGCGGTTCACCCCTCCACTTT.

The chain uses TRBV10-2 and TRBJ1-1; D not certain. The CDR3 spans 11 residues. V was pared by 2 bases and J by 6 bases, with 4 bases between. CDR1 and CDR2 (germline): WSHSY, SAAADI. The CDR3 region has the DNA TGCGCCAGCAGTGAGGCAGCTGAAGCTTTCTTT. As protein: CASSEAAEAFF.

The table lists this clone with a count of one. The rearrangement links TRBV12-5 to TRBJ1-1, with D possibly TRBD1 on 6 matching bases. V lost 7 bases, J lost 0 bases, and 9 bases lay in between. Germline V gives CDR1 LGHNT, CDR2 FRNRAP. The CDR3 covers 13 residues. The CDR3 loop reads CASAPGVNTEAFF. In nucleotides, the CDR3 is TGTGCTAGTGCCCCAGGGGTGAACACTGAAGCTTTCTTT.

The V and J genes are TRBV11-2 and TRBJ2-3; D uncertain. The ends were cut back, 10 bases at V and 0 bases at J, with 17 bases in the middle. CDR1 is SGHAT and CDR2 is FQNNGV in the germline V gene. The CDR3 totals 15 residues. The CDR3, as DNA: TGTGCCATTTTCCAGGTGGACCCTAGCACAGATACGCAGTATTTT. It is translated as CAIFQVDPSTDTQYF.

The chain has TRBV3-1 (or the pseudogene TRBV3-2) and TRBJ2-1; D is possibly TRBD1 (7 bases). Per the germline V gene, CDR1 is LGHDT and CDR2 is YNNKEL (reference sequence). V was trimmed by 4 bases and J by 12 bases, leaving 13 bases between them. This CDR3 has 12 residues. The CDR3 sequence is CASSPRQGGQFF. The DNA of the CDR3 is TGTGCCAGCAGCCCGCGGCAGGGGGGGCAGTTCTTC.

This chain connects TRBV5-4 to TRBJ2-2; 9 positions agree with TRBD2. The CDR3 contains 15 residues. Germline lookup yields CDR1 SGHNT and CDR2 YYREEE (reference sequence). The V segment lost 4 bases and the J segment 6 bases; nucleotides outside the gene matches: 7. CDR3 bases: TGTGCCAGCAGCCTGGCGGGGGGGCCGGCCGGGGAGCTGTTTTTT. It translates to CASSLAGGPAGELFF.

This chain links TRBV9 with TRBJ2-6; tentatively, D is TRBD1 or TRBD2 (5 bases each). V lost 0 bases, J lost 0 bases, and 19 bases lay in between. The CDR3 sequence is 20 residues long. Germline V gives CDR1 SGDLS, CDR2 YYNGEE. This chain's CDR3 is CASSVGGGGQGDSGANVLTF. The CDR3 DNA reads TGTGCCAGCAGCGTAGGGGGCGGAGGTCAAGGGGACTCTGGGGCCAACGTCCTGACTTTC.

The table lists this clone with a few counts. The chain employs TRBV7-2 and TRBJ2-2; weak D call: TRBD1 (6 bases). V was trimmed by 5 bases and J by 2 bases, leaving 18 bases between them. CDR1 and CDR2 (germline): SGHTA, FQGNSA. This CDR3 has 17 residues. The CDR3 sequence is CASSIPSGTTNTGELFF. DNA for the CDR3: TGTGCCAGCAGCATACCCTCCGGGACAACTAACACCGGGGAGCTGTTTTTT.

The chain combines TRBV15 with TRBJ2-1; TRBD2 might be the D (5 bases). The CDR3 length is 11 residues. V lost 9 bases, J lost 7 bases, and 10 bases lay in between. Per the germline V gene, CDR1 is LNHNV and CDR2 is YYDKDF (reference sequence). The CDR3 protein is CATRGLNEQFF. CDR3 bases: TGTGCCACTCGAGGGTTAAATGAGCAGTTCTTC.

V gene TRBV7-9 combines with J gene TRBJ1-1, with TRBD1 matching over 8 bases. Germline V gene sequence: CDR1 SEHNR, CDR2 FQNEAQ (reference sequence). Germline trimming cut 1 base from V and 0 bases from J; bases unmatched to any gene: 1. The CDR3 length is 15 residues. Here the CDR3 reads CASSLGDRLNTEAFF. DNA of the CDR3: TGTGCCAGCAGCTTAGGGGACAGGTTGAACACTGAAGCTTTCTTT.

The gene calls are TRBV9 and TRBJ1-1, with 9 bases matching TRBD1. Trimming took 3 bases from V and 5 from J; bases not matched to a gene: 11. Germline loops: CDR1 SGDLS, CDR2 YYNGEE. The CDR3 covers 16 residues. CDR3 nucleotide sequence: TGTGCCAGCAGCGATAACAGGGGGCCGGTAGATACTGAAGCTTTCTTT. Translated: CASSDNRGPVDTEAFF.

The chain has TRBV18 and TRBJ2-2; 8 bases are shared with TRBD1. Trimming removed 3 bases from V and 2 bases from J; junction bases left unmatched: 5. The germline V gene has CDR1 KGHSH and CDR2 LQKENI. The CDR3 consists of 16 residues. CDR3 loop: CASSPSGGINTGELFF. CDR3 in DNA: TGTGCCAGCTCACCGTCAGGGGGCATCAACACCGGGGAGCTGTTTTTT. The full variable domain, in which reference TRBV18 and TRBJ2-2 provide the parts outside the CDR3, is NAGVMQNPRHLVRRRGQEARLRCSPMKGHSHVYWYRQLPEEGLKFMVYLQKENIIDESGMPKERFSAEFPKEGPSILRIQQVVRGDSAAYFCASSPSGGINTGELFFGEGSRLTVL.

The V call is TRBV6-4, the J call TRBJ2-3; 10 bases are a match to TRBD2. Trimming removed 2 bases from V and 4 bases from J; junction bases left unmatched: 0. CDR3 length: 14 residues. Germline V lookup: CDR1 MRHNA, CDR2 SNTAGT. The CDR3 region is CASSDSGGADTQYF. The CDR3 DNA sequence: TGTGCCAGCAGTGACAGCGGGGGGGCAGATACGCAGTATTTT.

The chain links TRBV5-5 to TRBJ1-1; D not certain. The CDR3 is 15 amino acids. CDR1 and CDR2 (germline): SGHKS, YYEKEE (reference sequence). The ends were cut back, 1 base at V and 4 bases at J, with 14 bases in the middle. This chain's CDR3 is CASSLTAAVSTEAFF. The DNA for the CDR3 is TGTGCCAGCAGCTTGACTGCGGCGGTAAGCACTGAAGCTTTCTTT.